The entry below describes one T cell receptor (beta chain). This entry comes from a study of blood T cell repertoires in COVID-19. This CDR3 has 16 amino acids. V was trimmed by 0 bases and J by 5 bases, leaving 17 bases between them. Germline V lookup: CDR1 SGDLS, CDR2 YYNGEE. Per the original methods: Estimation of nucleated cell counts relied on the amplification of reference gene primers. The table came from immunoSEQ multiplex PCR; TCRdb's copy has only in-frame clones and leaves some out. The DNA gave D and trimming, while V, J and clone size come from that table. The sample lists some 200,000 clones, 82% occurring once.

The sample was PBMCs or T cells enriched from blood (not recorded which). The clonotype originates from a man aged 35-49 years who had recovered from COVID-19. The rearrangement uses TRBV9 and TRBJ2-5, with D perhaps matching TRBD2 (6 bases). This CDR3 reads CASSVGAGSVLETQYF. The CDR3 DNA is TGTGCCAGCAGCGTAGGTGCGGGATCGGTTTTGGAGACCCAGTACTTC.